The present entry profiles one T cell receptor beta chain with its context. This specimen comes from a study of blood T cell repertoires in COVID-19. Study details: Italy, Spain and the United States were the sources of the convalescent and acute COVID-19 samples. The analysed material was cDNA or gDNA that came from T cells, B-cell-depleted T cells, or PBMCs.

Looked up from germline, CDR1 is LNHDA and CDR2 is SQIVND (reference sequence). This CDR3 is 14 amino acids long. The germline V and J ends were trimmed by 5 bases and 2 bases, with 12 bases remaining between them. The authors' processing: Amplification of reference gene primers provided the estimated nucleated cell counts. The repertoire was sequenced with immunoSEQ multiplex PCR; TCRdb's copy has only in-frame clones and lacks some. That table supplies the V and J calls and clone size; D and trimming were determined from the DNA. The sample yields around 250,000 clones, roughly 84% seen once. Sequenced: peripheral blood. The TCR originated in a woman younger than 35 with acute or convalescent COVID-19. V is TRBV19 and J is TRBJ1-1; D gene ambiguous. CDR3 region: CASSGTDLNTEAFF. The CDR3 DNA is TGTGCCAGTAGTGGTACAGACCTCAACACTGAAGCTTTCTTT.